This TCR beta chain is from a study of T-cell reconstitution after alpha-beta-depleted transplantation in children. This clonotype was counted a few times. A library of TCRbeta sequences, prepared with unique molecular identifiers, was generated. One entry per CDR3 protein results from TCRdb running MiXCR on the PCR reads. This table holds some 290,000 distinct CDR3 sequences, 23% found once. Looked up from germline, CDR1 is KGHSH and CDR2 is LQKENI. V was shortened by 2 bases and J by 2 bases, with 13 bases between the two germline ends. The CDR3 extends over 15 amino acids. The sample here was PBMCs, mostly from graft donor cells, taken 180 days after TCRalphabeta/CD19-depleted stem cell transplant. V usage is TRBV18 and J usage is TRBJ2-7; weak D call: TRBD2 (6 bases). This receptor was obtained from a male patient younger than 18 who had a stem cell transplant for acute lymphoblastic leukemia, so the T cells may come from the graft donor. DNA for the CDR3: TGTGCCAGCTCACCAAACCAGCGGGCTGCCTACGAGCAGTACTTC. Its protein is CASSPNQRAAYEQYF. The variable domain in full, completed from reference TRBV18 and TRBJ2-7, reads NAGVMQNPRHLVRRRGQEARLRCSPMKGHSHVYWYRQLPEEGLKFMVYLQKENIIDESGMPKERFSAEFPKEGPSILRIQQVVRGDSAAYFCASSPNQRAAYEQYFGPGTRLTVT.